These T cell receptor beta chains were read from a single sample in a study of metastatic and nonmetastatic thyroid tumors. MiXCR re-clonotyped the PCR reads for TCRdb. The data show 15,000 to 20,000 clones, with under 30% seen just once and 15% held by the top ten. Material: adjacent normal tissue. These receptors all stem from a female donor with papillary thyroid cancer or a benign thyroid nodule (not recorded which). Some clones in this sample may be carry-over from other donors' samples. CDR3s include the opening cysteine and the closing phenylalanine or tryptophan. D genes are given only for firm matches. Expanded clones are given a class, and other clones once, few, many or no size at all.

V gene: TRBV20-1
D gene: -
clone size: once
J gene: TRBJ1-2
CDR3 protein: CSRGGGSNYGYTF
CDR3 DNA: TGCAGTAGAGGGGGAGGATCCAACTATGGCTACACCTTC

V gene: TRBV9
D gene: -
clone size: -
J gene: TRBJ2-3
CDR3 protein: CASSVGDAVSTDTQYF
CDR3 DNA: TGTGCCAGCAGCGTAGGTGACGCGGTAAGCACAGATACGCAGTATTTT

V gene: TRBV7-2
D gene: TRBD1
clone size: -
J gene: TRBJ1-1
CDR3 protein: CASSPGTGTMTEAFF
CDR3 DNA: TGTGCCAGCAGCCCCGGGACAGGGACGATGACTGAAGCTTTCTTT

V gene: TRBV5-1
D gene: -
clone size: medium-sized
J gene: TRBJ2-3
CDR3 protein: CASSLGTTGDTQYF
CDR3 DNA: TGCGCCAGCAGCTTGGGTACCACGGGGGATACGCAGTATTTT

V gene: TRBV6-1
D gene: -
clone size: -
J gene: TRBJ1-1
CDR3 protein: CASSETVLNTEAFF
CDR3 DNA: TGTGCCAGCAGTGAAACAGTTCTGAACACTGAAGCTTTCTTT

V gene: TRBV28
D gene: -
clone size: medium-sized
J gene: TRBJ1-2
CDR3 protein: CASSLSGSYGYTF
CDR3 DNA: TGTGCCAGCAGTTTATCGGGCTCGTATGGCTACACCTTC

V gene: TRBV15
D gene: -
clone size: medium-sized
J gene: TRBJ1-5
CDR3 protein: CATSHGYNQPQHF
CDR3 DNA: TGTGCCACCAGTCACGGGTACAATCAGCCCCAGCATTTT

V gene: TRBV20-1
D gene: TRBD2
clone size: -
J gene: TRBJ2-3
CDR3 protein: CSARDSGSTDTQYF
CDR3 DNA: TGCAGTGCTAGAGATAGCGGGAGCACAGATACGCAGTATTTT

V gene: TRBV11-2
D gene: TRBD1
clone size: many
J gene: TRBJ1-6
CDR3 protein: CASSLVTPETGRFSPLHF
CDR3 DNA: TGTGCCAGCAGCTTAGTAACTCCTGAGACAGGGAGGTTTTCACCCCTCCACTTT

V gene: TRBV19
D gene: TRBD1
clone size: -
J gene: TRBJ1-6
CDR3 protein: CASSLHPGQVLHF
CDR3 DNA: TGTGCCAGTAGTCTCCATCCGGGACAGGTCCTCCACTTT

V gene: TRBV7-8
D gene: -
clone size: -
J gene: TRBJ2-2
CDR3 protein: CASRSRGTGELFF
CDR3 DNA: TGTGCCAGCCGGTCCCGGGGCACCGGGGAGCTGTTTTTT

V gene: TRBV2
D gene: -
clone size: few
J gene: TRBJ2-7
CDR3 protein: CASSEDERPGDEQYF
CDR3 DNA: TGTGCCAGCAGTGAGGACGAACGCCCGGGCGACGAGCAGTACTTC

V gene: TRBV6-5
D gene: -
clone size: few
J gene: TRBJ2-5
CDR3 protein: CASSYFRGAQETQYF
CDR3 DNA: TGTGCCAGCAGTTACTTTCGGGGGGCCCAAGAGACCCAGTACTTC

V gene: TRBV5-4
D gene: -
clone size: many
J gene: TRBJ2-7
CDR3 protein: CASSSTISYEQYF
CDR3 DNA: TGTGCCAGCAGCAGCACGATCTCCTACGAGCAGTACTTC

V gene: TRBV6-6
D gene: -
clone size: few
J gene: TRBJ1-2
CDR3 protein: CASSYGSTSFNYGYTF
CDR3 DNA: TGTGCCAGCAGTTACGGCTCTACAAGTTTTAACTATGGCTACACCTTC

V gene: TRBV6-5
D gene: -
clone size: few
J gene: TRBJ1-2
CDR3 protein: CASSYSTGFYYGYTF
CDR3 DNA: TGTGCCAGCAGTTACTCCACAGGGTTTTACTATGGCTACACCTTC

V gene: TRBV6-1
D gene: TRBD2
clone size: -
J gene: TRBJ2-7
CDR3 protein: CASSTGTSGSYEQYF
CDR3 DNA: TGTGCCAGCAGTACCGGGACTAGCGGATCCTACGAGCAGTACTTC

V gene: TRBV20-1
D gene: -
clone size: -
J gene: TRBJ1-6
CDR3 protein: CSARELQGNNSPLHF
CDR3 DNA: TGCAGTGCTAGAGAACTACAGGGTAATAATTCACCCCTCCACTTT

V gene: TRBV13
D gene: -
clone size: -
J gene: TRBJ1-2
CDR3 protein: CASSNAAGAIYGYTF
CDR3 DNA: TGTGCCAGCAGCAACGCGGCAGGGGCGATCTATGGCTACACCTTC

V gene: TRBV20-1
D gene: -
clone size: medium-sized
J gene: TRBJ2-3
CDR3 protein: CSARDPRQSSTDTQYF
CDR3 DNA: TGCAGTGCTAGAGATCCGAGACAGTCCAGCACAGATACGCAGTATTTT